The source of this T cell receptor (beta chain) is a study of cytomegalovirus exposure and HLA in healthy donors. The PCR ran on 60 Vbeta and 13 Jbeta primers. Profiling relied on immunoSEQ multiplex PCR, and the TCRdb table lists in-frame clones only, not all of them. The repertoire holds over 150,000 clones, with about three quarters as singletons. Overall study findings and caveats: Upon later analysis, HLA-associated TCR beta chains proved more clonally expanded than other, equally common chains. Sequencing likely caused a cluster of highly shared sequence variants. A later analysis reportedly identified an Asian-associated ancestry cluster as carrying fewer N-insertions than the approximately 730-donor mean. In vitro work confirmed that a few CMV-associated chains recognize CMV antigens.

This CDR3 has 14 amino acids. Germline V gene lookup returns CDR1 SGHTS and CDR2 YDEGEE. V shed 7 bases and J shed 0 bases, with 10 bases lying between them. Of note for this clone: Its specificity is not known.

Sequencing was performed on PBMCs. This chain connects TRBV5-8 to TRBJ2-2; D remains ambiguous. The TCR sequence derives from a woman aged 40 to 50 in good health and CMV-seronegative. The DNA of the CDR3 is TGTGCCAGCCCTGCCCCAGCGAACACCGGGGAGCTGTTTTTT. Translation gives CASPAPANTGELFF. Full variable domain (remainder filled in from reference TRBV5-8 and TRBJ2-2): EAGVTQSPTHLIKTRGQQATLRCSPISGHTSVYWYQQALGLGLQFLLWYDEGEERNRGNFPPRFSGRQFPNYSSELNVNALELEDSALYLCASPAPANTGELFFGEGSRLTVL.